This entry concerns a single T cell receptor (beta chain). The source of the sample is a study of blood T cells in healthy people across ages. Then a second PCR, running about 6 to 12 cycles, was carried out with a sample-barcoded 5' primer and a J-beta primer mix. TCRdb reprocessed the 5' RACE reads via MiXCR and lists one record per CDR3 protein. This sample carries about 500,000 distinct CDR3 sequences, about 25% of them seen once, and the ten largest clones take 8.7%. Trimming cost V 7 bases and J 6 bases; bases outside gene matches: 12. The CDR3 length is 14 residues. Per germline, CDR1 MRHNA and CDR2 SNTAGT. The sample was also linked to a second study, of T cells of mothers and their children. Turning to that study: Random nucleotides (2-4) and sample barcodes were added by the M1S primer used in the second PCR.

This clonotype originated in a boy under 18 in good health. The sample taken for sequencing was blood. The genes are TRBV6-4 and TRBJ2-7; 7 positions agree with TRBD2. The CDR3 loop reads CASTQGSGNSEQYF. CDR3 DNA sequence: TGTGCCAGCACCCAGGGAAGCGGGAACAGCGAGCAGTACTTC.